Given below is one T cell receptor beta chain in context. There is no known antigen for this receptor. Base qualities were left out, and no much larger clone turns up one base away. For the CD8 naive samples, CD45RO-negative cells were positively selected for CCR7, yielding a CD45RA+CCR7+ population from which TemRA cells were excluded. Donors were healthy HIV-negative adults with no recently reported acute infections or vaccinations. Every donor was a Caucasian adult living in Nashville, Tennessee, USA. After blood collection by leukapheresis, PBMCs were isolated using Ficoll-Histopaque density gradient centrifugation and then cryopreserved in the vapor phase of liquid nitrogen. Purity and quantity of every magnetically sorted T cell population were checked by analytical flow cytometry. Each sorted fraction had its genomic DNA isolated and then quantified by UV absorbance on a Nanodrop 2000c. The sample originates from a study of shared clonotypes between healthy human individuals (dated by TCRdb to the early 2020s). Looking at the study overall: The cohort comprised two women and a few men aged 18 to 49 years. Leukapheresis yielded between about 0.94 and 9 billion PBMCs per donor. For each donor, CD4 naive and CD4 memory were each run on three plates, CD8 naive on two plates, and CD8 memory on one plate. Libraries were prepared and TCR repertoires were sequenced by different laboratories using diverse techniques, in order to increase sequencing depth and limit assay-specific biases. Blood TCR repertoires of about 5 healthy adults were deeply sequenced to estimate repertoire size and the extent of clonotype sharing between individuals. On the study overall, not on this receptor specifically: Only blood was sampled, and tissue TCR repertoires likely differ from those in blood. Compared with non-shared clonotypes, the clonotypes found in all four sorted-subset donors had higher generation probabilities. The genetic and exposure-history diversity represented was limited by the small number of donors. Pairwise subsampling led to the expectation that sequencing depth would affect the degree of clonotype sharing among donors. Larger estimated clonotype richness was generally found for naive subsets than for memory subsets. Incomplete sequencing was indicated by rarefaction of sorted-subset datasets, despite the large sequencing depth. Sharing across a few donors was observed for about 5% of naive CD4, less than 4% of naive CD8, about 2.5% of memory CD4, and approximately 0.41% of memory CD8 clonotypes.

The CDR3 runs 17 amino acids, cysteine and phenylalanine included. Just the 51-base CDR3 DNA is kept, in frame starting at base 1. At the junction V is shortened by 0 bases and J by 5 bases; bases outside the gene matches: 10. In the germline V gene, CDR1 corresponds to SGDLS and CDR2 to YYNGEE. TCR CDR3 regions were amplified from genomic DNA by multiplex PCR using the deep immunoSEQ assay. Genomic DNA extracted from each cell subset was distributed evenly over all wells of several immunoSEQ 96-well plates, and each plate served as one replicate. Each replicate PCR for sorted subsets received about 210 ng genomic DNA, equal to about 30,000 T cell genomes. Purified libraries were measured with a Qubit 3.0 fluorometer, size-checked on a Bioanalyzer 2100, and measured again with the KAPA Library Quantification kit. Each immunoSEQ 96-well plate was sequenced on its own single-read 150-cycle Illumina NextSeq 550 flow cell. Concerning the study's data processing: Because only junctional sequences without quality scores were contained in the immunoSEQ output, filtering matching that applied to full-length reads could not be performed. To assign V/J genes and CDR3, sequences were annotated against IMGT germline references using PyIR, a Python wrapper for IgBLAST v1.9. Reads with weak V/J assignments (E-value above 1e-6), missing CDR3, stop codons, out-of-frame junctions, or ambiguous translated residues were removed. V3J clonotypes were defined by identical inferred V gene, J gene, and CDR3 amino acid sequence. The percentage overlap between two repertoires was calculated by dividing the number of shared unique clonotypes by the size of the smaller repertoire. Three approaches were used to assess repertoire richness: RTK rarefaction, the Chao1 estimator, and Recon v2.1 estimates of unobserved clonotypes. Generation probabilities for all TCRbeta clonotypes obtained by the gDNA method from four donors were computed using OLGA. Held by TCRdb, this immuneACCESS table contains in-frame sequences only and omits some clones. Under half of the omission traces to an unresolved V gene where checked; the cause of the rest is unknown. D and trimming were read from the DNA, whereas the V and J calls and clone size are those reported in that table. For this sample there are about 2.1 million clones; about 93% appear just once. Of the sample, approximately 1.7% is held by the ten largest clones.

In this chain, TRBV9 is recombined with TRBJ2-3, with 9 bases aligning to TRBD1. Specimen: naive CD8+ T cells from PBMCs. What the cell subset or site label conveys for this sample: CD45RA+CCR7+. This sequence originates from a man between 18 and 35 years old in good health. Some clones in this sample may be carry-over from other donors' samples. The CDR3 reads CASSVGHRGRWGDTQYF. The DNA sequence is given as TGTGCCAGCAGCGTAGGCCACAGGGGGCGATGGGGAGATACGCAGTATTTT.